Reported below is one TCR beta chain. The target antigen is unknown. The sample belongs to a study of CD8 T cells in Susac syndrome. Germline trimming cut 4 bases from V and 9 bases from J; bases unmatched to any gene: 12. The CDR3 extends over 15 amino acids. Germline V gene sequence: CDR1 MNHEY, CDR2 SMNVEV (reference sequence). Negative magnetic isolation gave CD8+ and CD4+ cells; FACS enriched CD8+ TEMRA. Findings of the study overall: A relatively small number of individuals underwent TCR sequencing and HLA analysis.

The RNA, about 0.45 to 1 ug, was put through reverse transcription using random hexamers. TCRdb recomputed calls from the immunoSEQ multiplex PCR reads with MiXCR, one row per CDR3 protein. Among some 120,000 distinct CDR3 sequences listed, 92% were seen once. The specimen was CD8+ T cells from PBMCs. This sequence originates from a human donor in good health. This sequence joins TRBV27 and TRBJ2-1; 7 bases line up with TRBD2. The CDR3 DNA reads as TGTGCCAGCAGTTGGGGTAGCGGGTGGGGGTTTGAGCAGTTCTTC. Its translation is CASSWGSGWGFEQFF.